One and the same sample provided the 27 T cell receptor beta chains below, sequenced in a study of shared clonotypes between healthy human individuals. The repertoire was sequenced with immunoSEQ multiplex PCR; TCRdb's copy has only in-frame clones and lacks some. The profile shows about 2.4 million clones, approximately 90% of them singletons. The sample comprised naive CD4+ T cells sorted from blood. As for subset: CD45RA+ positively selected. These receptors came from a man aged 18 to 35 in good health.

This clone occurred once. The chain recombines TRBV7-9 with TRBJ2-1, with a weak D call TRBD2 (6 bases). Germline V gene data show CDR1 as SEHNR and CDR2 as FQNEAQ (reference sequence). This CDR3 spans 14 amino acids. With 1 base removed from V and 7 bases from J, the gap between germline ends came to 11 bases. The chain's CDR3 is CASSLGGRGNEQFF. CDR3 bases: TGTGCCAGCAGCTTAGGCGGCCGGGGGAATGAGCAGTTCTTC.

The V call is TRBV5-4, the J call TRBJ2-5, with 7 bases fitting TRBD2. The CDR3 is made up of 15 amino acids. Germline CDR1 SGHNT, CDR2 YYREEE (reference sequence). V gave up 4 bases and J gave up 4 bases; unmatched junction bases: 10. As DNA, the CDR3 is TGTGCCAGCAGCCCAGTAGGGGAGGGCAGAGAGACCCAGTACTTC. Translation: CASSPVGEGRETQYF.

The chain combines TRBV5-1 with TRBJ2-2; D tentatively fits TRBD1 or TRBD2 (6 bases each). The CDR3 runs 15 residues. With 9 bases removed from V and 5 bases from J, the gap between germline ends came to 20 bases. CDR1 and CDR2 from the germline V gene are SGHRS and YFSETQ. The CDR3: CATNGPGARTGELFF. The CDR3 nucleotides read TGCGCCACCAACGGGCCGGGGGCAAGAACCGGGGAGCTGTTTTTT.

The chain uses TRBV5-4 and TRBJ2-1, with a possible D match to TRBD2 (5 bases). This CDR3 comprises 15 residues. V dropped 4 bases and J dropped 1 base, with 12 bases sitting between them. Germline V lookup: CDR1 SGHNT, CDR2 YYREEE (reference sequence). The CDR3 bases are TGTGCCAGCAGCCTGCCGGACTCTTCCTACAATGAGCAGTTCTTC. This encodes CASSLPDSSYNEQFF.

This clone was detected a few times. This chain uses TRBV10-2 with TRBJ1-6; tentatively, D is TRBD1 (5 bases). CDR1 and CDR2 (germline): WSHSY, SAAADI. V was pared by 6 bases and J by 5 bases, with 11 bases between. The CDR3 runs 14 residues. The CDR3 loop is CASRGVLDNSPLHF. The DNA for the CDR3 is TGCGCCAGCAGAGGGGTCCTAGATAATTCACCCCTCCACTTT.

The chain carries TRBV7-2 and TRBJ2-7; D not resolved. Germline CDR1 SGHTA, CDR2 FQGNSA. CDR3 size: 12 residues. V was trimmed by 3 bases and J by 6 bases, leaving 9 bases between them. The CDR3 is CASSFIAVEQYF. The CDR3 DNA sequence: TGTGCCAGCAGCTTTATCGCCGTCGAGCAGTACTTC.

For this clone: Within the sample, other DNA sequences also encode this same CDR3. V gene TRBV5-1 combines with J gene TRBJ2-3; 7 nucleotides line up with TRBD1. The germline CDR1 and CDR2 sequences are SGHRS and YFSETQ. The CDR3 consists of 15 residues. V dropped 3 bases and J dropped 2; count of bases not matched to a gene: 6. The CDR3 bases are TGCGCCAGCAGCTCTCCGGGACAGTCCACAGATACGCAGTATTTT. This sequence encodes CASSSPGQSTDTQYF.

The rearrangement links TRBV6-1 to TRBJ2-1; perhaps D is TRBD1 or TRBD2 (5 bases each). The CDR3 totals 13 residues. Germline V gives CDR1 MNHNS, CDR2 SASEGT. Between the trimmed V and J ends, which lost 2 bases and 6 bases, there was a span of 8 bases. DNA for the CDR3: TGTGCCAGCAGTGAATGGGGGACCAATGAGCAGTTCTTC. This sequence encodes CASSEWGTNEQFF.

The chain carries TRBV10-3 and TRBJ1-6; D remains ambiguous. Germline CDR1 ENHRY, CDR2 SYGVKD. CDR3 length: 13 residues. V was clipped by 6 bases and J by 8 bases, with 11 bases between them. The CDR3 loop reads CAIRVQDYSPLHF. CDR3 DNA sequence: TGTGCCATCAGGGTTCAGGATTATTCACCCCTCCACTTT.

To note about this clone: Additional DNA sequences in this sample encode the identical CDR3. J is TRBJ2-5 and V is TRBV29-1; TRBD1 or TRBD2 may be the D gene (5 bases each). Trimming shortened V by 4 bases and J by 5 bases, and 5 bases separated the two germline ends. The germline gives CDR1 SQVTM, CDR2 ANQGSEA. The CDR3 totals 10 residues. The CDR3 nucleotides are TGCAGCGTTGGGGGGGAGACCCAGTACTTC. It translates to CSVGGETQYF.

This clone was seen only a few times. Other DNA sequences in this specimen translate into the identical CDR3. This chain uses TRBV30 with TRBJ2-5, with no clear D. V lost 5 bases, J lost 1 base, and 2 bases lay in between. CDR1 GTSNPN and CDR2 SVGIG come from the germline V gene (reference sequence). The CDR3 sequence is 10 residues long. The CDR3: CAWGQETQYF. The CDR3 DNA reads as TGTGCCTGGGGCCAAGAGACCCAGTACTTC.

The V call is TRBV11-2, the J call TRBJ2-7, with TRBD2 matching over 10 bases. CDR1 and CDR2 from the germline V gene are SGHAT and FQNNGV. V gave up 1 base and J gave up 6 bases; unmatched junction bases: 6. The CDR3 is 15 amino acids. CDR3 in DNA: TGTGCCAGCAGCTTAGTGTCCCTAGCGGGAGTCGAGCAGTACTTC. Encoded protein: CASSLVSLAGVEQYF.

This chain links TRBV6-5 with TRBJ2-1; D is undetermined. The germline gives CDR1 MNHEY, CDR2 SVGAGI. The ends were cut back, 5 bases at V and 6 bases at J, with 8 bases in the middle. The CDR3 has 12 residues. This chain's CDR3 is CASSGRTNEQFF. In nucleotides, the CDR3 is TGTGCCAGCAGTGGGCGGACCAATGAGCAGTTCTTC.

The genes are TRBV30 and TRBJ2-7; 7 bases are shared with TRBD1. CDR3 length: 15 residues. J was trimmed by 2 bases and V by 4 bases; bases with no gene match: 11. Germline CDR1 is GTSNPN and CDR2 is SVGIG (reference sequence). CDR3: CAWTPGTVGTYEQYF. The CDR3 region has the DNA TGTGCCTGGACCCCCGGGACAGTTGGTACCTACGAGCAGTACTTC.

The chain combines TRBV7-9 with TRBJ1-6, with a possible D match to TRBD1 (6 bases). Germline CDR1 and CDR2: SEHNR and FQNEAQ (reference sequence). V was trimmed by 5 bases and J by 4 bases, leaving 18 bases between them. There are 17 residues in the CDR3. For the CDR3, the DNA is TGTGCCAGCAGCCAACCGCCCGGGCAGGGGTATAATTCACCCCTCCACTTT. Translated, it gives CASSQPPGQGYNSPLHF.

This chain connects TRBV7-2 to TRBJ2-1; a weak D match, TRBD2 (6 bases). This CDR3 has 16 residues. Trimming cost V 0 bases and J 0 bases, with 9 bases left between them. From germline, CDR1 is SGHTA and CDR2 FQGNSA. CDR3 sequence reads: CASSLAIGSSYNEQFF. DNA for the CDR3: TGTGCCAGCAGCTTAGCGATCGGGAGCTCCTACAATGAGCAGTTCTTC.

Written as DNA, the CDR3 is TGTGCCAGCAGCACCCTGGCGGGGAGTCAGTACGAGCAGTACTTC. The encoded protein is CASSTLAGSQYEQYF. J is TRBJ2-7 and V is TRBV5-4; perhaps TRBD2 as D (6 bases). Per the germline V gene, CDR1 is SGHNT and CDR2 is YYREEE (reference sequence). There are 15 residues in the CDR3. Trimming removed 4 bases at V and 4 bases at J, with 18 bases between.

This clone was seen just once. The chain employs TRBV7-9 and TRBJ2-1; D uncertain. The CDR3 totals 13 residues. Germline V gene data show CDR1 as SEHNR and CDR2 as FQNEAQ (reference sequence). Trimming cost V 5 bases and J 9 bases, with 14 bases left between them. The CDR3 sequence: CASSPGGAGEQFF. CDR3 DNA: TGTGCCAGCAGCCCGGGCGGAGCTGGTGAGCAGTTCTTC. Full variable domain (missing parts from reference TRBV7-9 and TRBJ2-1): DTGVSQNPRHKITKRGQNVTFRCDPISEHNRLYWYRQTLGQGPEFLTYFQNEAQLEKSRLLSDRFSAERPKGSFSTLEIQRTEQGDSAMYLCASSPGGAGEQFFGPGTRLTVL.

In its sample, this clone was seen once. V usage is TRBV9 and J usage is TRBJ2-2; D not resolved. V lost 0 bases and J 7 bases, leaving 16 bases between the germline ends. Germline CDR1 is SGDLS and CDR2 is YYNGEE. The CDR3 totals 16 residues. The CDR3 DNA reads as TGTGCCAGCAGCGTAGAGGAAGTAAAACGAGTCGGGGAGCTGTTTTTT. Amino acid sequence: CASSVEEVKRVGELFF.

The chain is built from TRBV19 and TRBJ2-7; 7 nucleotides line up with TRBD1. Germline lookup yields CDR1 LNHDA and CDR2 SQIVND (reference sequence). V was clipped by 8 bases and J by 0 bases; unmatched bases: 7. There are 14 residues in the CDR3. The CDR3 DNA sequence: TGTGCCAGTTCCGGACAGGCACACTCCTACGAGCAGTACTTC. Translation gives CASSGQAHSYEQYF. Combining the CDR3 with reference TRBV19 and TRBJ2-7 gives the whole variable domain DGGITQSPKYLFRKEGQNVTLSCEQNLNHDAMYWYRQDPGQGLRLIYYSQIVNDFQKGDIAEGYSVSREKKESFPLTVTSAQKNPTAFYLCASSGQAHSYEQYFGPGTRLTVT.

The chain recombines TRBV6-6 with TRBJ1-2; 9 positions match TRBD1. The J segment lost 5 bases and the V segment lost 5 bases, leaving 6 bases of the junction unmatched. The germline V gene has CDR1 MNHNY and CDR2 SVGAGI (reference sequence). The CDR3 has 14 residues. CDR3 sequence: CASSAGQGGYGYTF. CDR3 DNA sequence: TGTGCCAGCAGTGCGGGACAGGGAGGTTATGGCTACACCTTC.

This chain connects TRBV5-6 to TRBJ2-2, with 7 bases that match TRBD1. Per the germline V gene, CDR1 is SGHDT and CDR2 is YYEEEE. There are 15 residues in the CDR3. With V trimmed by 2 bases and J by 4 bases, 5 bases remained unmatched. The CDR3 is CASSFTGTVTGELFF. The CDR3 DNA is TGTGCCAGCAGCTTCACCGGGACAGTCACCGGGGAGCTGTTTTTT.

Comment on this clone: This same CDR3 is encoded by further DNA sequences in the sample. The chain carries TRBV5-1 and TRBJ1-5, with D uncertain. This CDR3 contains 13 residues. V gave up 4 bases and J gave up 4 bases, with 9 bases separating them. CDR1 SGHRS and CDR2 YFSETQ come from the germline V gene. CDR3 loop: CASSPDPNQPQHF. The CDR3 DNA sequence: TGCGCCAGCAGCCCCGACCCAAATCAGCCCCAGCATTTT. Combining the CDR3 with reference TRBV5-1 and TRBJ1-5 gives the whole variable domain KAGVTQTPRYLIKTRGQQVTLSCSPISGHRSVSWYQQTPGQGLQFLFEYFSETQRNKGNFPGRFSGRQFSNSRSEMNVSTLELGDSALYLCASSPDPNQPQHFGDGTRLSIL.

V is TRBV19 and J is TRBJ2-3; 7 bases are a match to TRBD2. The CDR3 runs to 15 residues. The trim removed 6 bases at V and 1 base at J, leaving 7 bases unmatched. Germline assignment: CDR1 LNHDA and CDR2 SQIVND (reference sequence). CDR3 protein: CASRPAGTGTDTQYF. The CDR3 coding sequence is TGTGCCAGTAGGCCAGCGGGAACCGGCACAGATACGCAGTATTTT.

The chain is built from TRBV5-1 and TRBJ1-2, with a tentative D call TRBD1 (6 bases). The CDR3 has 17 amino acids. Germline values: CDR1 SGHRS, CDR2 YFSETQ. Trimming shortened V by 7 bases and J by 5 bases, and 27 bases separated the two germline ends. Here the CDR3 DNA reads TGCGCCAGCCGCCCAGACAGCGGTCCCCAGGGGTGGTATGGCTACACCTTC. Translation: CASRPDSGPQGWYGYTF.

This clone appeared a single time. This chain joins TRBV27 and TRBJ1-3, with D possibly TRBD1 on 6 matching bases. CDR3 size: 16 residues. V lost 4 bases and J lost 0, with 13 bases in between. Germline V gives CDR1 MNHEY, CDR2 SMNVEV (reference sequence). This CDR3 reads CASSSTGPHSGNTIYF. The DNA of the CDR3 is TGTGCCAGCAGTTCGACAGGACCGCACTCTGGAAACACCATATATTTT.

The chain is built from TRBV30 and TRBJ1-6, with unresolved D. In germline, CDR1 is GTSNPN, CDR2 SVGIG (reference sequence). The CDR3 is made up of 13 amino acids. Trimming removed 0 bases at V and 9 bases at J, with 9 bases between. The chain's CDR3 is CAWSVRRVSPLHF. The CDR3 coding sequence is TGTGCCTGGAGTGTACGGCGAGTTTCACCCCTCCACTTT.